This TCR beta chain comes out of a study of control samples from healthy donors and cancer patients. Germline V gene sequence: CDR1 SGHTA, CDR2 FQGTGA. The CDR3 consists of 15 residues. With V trimmed by 5 bases and J by 8 bases, 8 bases remained unmatched. Clones were sequenced by immunoSEQ multiplex PCR, and TCRdb holds only the in-frame ones, with some missing. Of about 220,000 clones in the sample, around 94% were seen once. The V and J genes are TRBV7-3 and TRBJ2-1, with 11 bases lining up with TRBD2. The clonotype originates from a man aged 50-60 years in good health. Input material: blood. The CDR3 sequence is CASSPRLAGMDEQFF. CDR3 nucleotides: TGTGCCAGCAGCCCTAGACTAGCGGGGATGGATGAGCAGTTCTTC.